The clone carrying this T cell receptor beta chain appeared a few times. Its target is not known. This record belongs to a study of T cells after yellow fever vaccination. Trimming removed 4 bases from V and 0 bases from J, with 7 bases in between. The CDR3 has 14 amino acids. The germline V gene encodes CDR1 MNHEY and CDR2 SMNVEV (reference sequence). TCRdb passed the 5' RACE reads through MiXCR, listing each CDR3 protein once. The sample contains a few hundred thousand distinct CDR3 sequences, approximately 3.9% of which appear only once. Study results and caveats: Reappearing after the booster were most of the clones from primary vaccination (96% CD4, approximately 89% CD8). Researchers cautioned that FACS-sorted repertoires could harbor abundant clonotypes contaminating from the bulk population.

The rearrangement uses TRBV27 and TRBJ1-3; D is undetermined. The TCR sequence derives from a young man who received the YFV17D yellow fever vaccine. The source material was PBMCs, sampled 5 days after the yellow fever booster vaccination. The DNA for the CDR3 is TGTGCCAGCAGTTCGCTAACCTCTGGAAACACCATATATTTT. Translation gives CASSSLTSGNTIYF.